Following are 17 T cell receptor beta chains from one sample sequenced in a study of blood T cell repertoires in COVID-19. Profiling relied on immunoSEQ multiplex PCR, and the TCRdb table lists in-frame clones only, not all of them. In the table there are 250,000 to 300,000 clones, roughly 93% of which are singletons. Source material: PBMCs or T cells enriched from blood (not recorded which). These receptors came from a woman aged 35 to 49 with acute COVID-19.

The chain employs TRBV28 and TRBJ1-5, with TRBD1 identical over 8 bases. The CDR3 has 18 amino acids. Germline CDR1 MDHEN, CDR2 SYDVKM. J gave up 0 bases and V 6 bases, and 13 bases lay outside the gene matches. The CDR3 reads CASRATGGGGYSNQPQHF. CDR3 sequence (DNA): TGTGCCAGCAGAGCAACAGGGGGGGGTGGTTATAGCAATCAGCCCCAGCATTTT.

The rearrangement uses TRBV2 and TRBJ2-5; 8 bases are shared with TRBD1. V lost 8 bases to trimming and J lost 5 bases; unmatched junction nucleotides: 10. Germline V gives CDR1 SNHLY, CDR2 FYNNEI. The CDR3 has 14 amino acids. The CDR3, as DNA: TGTGCCAGCGGGCGGACAGGGATGTATGAGACCCAGTACTTC. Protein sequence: CASGRTGMYETQYF.

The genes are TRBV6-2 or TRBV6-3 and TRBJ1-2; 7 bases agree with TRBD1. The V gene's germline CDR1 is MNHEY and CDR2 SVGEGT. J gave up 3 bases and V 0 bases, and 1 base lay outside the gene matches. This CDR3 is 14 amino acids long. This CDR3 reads CASSYSGQYYGYTF. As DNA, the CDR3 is TGTGCCAGCAGTTACTCGGGACAGTACTATGGCTACACCTTC.

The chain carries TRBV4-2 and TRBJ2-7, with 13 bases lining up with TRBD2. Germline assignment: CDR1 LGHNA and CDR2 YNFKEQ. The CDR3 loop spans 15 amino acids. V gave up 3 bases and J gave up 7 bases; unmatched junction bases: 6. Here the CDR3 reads CASSQRTSGSDEQYF. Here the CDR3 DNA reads TGTGCCAGCAGCCAGCGGACTAGCGGGAGTGATGAGCAGTACTTC.

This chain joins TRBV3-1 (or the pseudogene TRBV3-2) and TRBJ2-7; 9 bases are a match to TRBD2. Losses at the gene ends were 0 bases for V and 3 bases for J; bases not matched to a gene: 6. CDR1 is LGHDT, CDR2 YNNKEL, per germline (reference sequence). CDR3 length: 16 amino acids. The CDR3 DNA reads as TGTGCCAGCAGCCAAGAGCTGGGGACTAGCCTCTACGAGCAGTACTTC. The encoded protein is CASSQELGTSLYEQYF.

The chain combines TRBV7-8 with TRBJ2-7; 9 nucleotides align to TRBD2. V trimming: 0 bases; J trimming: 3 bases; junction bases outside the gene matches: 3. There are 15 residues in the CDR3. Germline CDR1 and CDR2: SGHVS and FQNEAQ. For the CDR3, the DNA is TGTGCCAGCAGCTTAGCCCCAGCGGGGGGCTACGAGCAGTACTTC. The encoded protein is CASSLAPAGGYEQYF.

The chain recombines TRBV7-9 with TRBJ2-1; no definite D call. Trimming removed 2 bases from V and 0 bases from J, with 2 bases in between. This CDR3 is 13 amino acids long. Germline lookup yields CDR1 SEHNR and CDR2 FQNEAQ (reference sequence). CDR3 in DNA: TGTGCCAGCAGCTTACGCTCCTACAATGAGCAGTTCTTC. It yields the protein CASSLRSYNEQFF. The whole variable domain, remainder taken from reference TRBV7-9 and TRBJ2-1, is DTGVSQNPRHKITKRGQNVTFRCDPISEHNRLYWYRQTLGQGPEFLTYFQNEAQLEKSRLLSDRFSAERPKGSFSTLEIQRTEQGDSAMYLCASSLRSYNEQFFGPGTRLTVL.

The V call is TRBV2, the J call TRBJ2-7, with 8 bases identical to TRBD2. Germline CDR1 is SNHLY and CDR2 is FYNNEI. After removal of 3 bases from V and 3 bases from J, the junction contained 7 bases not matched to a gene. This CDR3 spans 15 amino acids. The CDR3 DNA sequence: TGTGCCAGCAGTGACGGGCCGGGAGGGGACTACGAGCAGTACTTC. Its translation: CASSDGPGGDYEQYF.

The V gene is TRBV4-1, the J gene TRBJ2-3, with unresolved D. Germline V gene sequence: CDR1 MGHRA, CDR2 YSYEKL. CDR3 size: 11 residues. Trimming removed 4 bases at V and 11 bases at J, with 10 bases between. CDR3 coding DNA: TGCGCCAGCAGCCTCCTAGGTGTGCAGTATTTT. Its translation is CASSLLGVQYF.

DNA for the CDR3: TGTGCCAGCAGCCAAAGCCTGGTCGGCACTGAAGCTTTCTTT. Protein: CASSQSLVGTEAFF. The V gene is TRBV3-1 (or the pseudogene TRBV3-2), the J gene TRBJ1-1; D is ambiguous. Germline loops: CDR1 LGHDT, CDR2 YNNKEL (reference sequence). The CDR3 is 14 residues long. V lost 2 bases to trimming and J lost 4 bases, with 11 bases between them.

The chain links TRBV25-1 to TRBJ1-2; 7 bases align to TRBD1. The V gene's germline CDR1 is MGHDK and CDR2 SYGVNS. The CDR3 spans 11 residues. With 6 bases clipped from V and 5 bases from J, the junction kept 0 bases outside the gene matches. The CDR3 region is CASRQGYGYTF. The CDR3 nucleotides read TGTGCCAGCAGACAGGGGTATGGCTACACCTTC.

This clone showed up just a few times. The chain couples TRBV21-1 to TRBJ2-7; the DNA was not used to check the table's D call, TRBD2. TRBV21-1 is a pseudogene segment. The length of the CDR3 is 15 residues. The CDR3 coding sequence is TGTGCCAGCAGCAATCCCCGGGGTAGTGTATGTCGGCAGTACTTC. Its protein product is CASSNPRGSVCRQYF.

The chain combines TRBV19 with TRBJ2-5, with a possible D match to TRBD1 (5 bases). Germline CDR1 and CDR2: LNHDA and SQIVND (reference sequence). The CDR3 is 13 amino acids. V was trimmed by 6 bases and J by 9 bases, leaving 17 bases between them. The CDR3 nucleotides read TGTGCCAGTAGCCCGGACGGTGGGGCGGCCCAGTACTTC. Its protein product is CASSPDGGAAQYF.

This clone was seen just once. In nucleotides, the CDR3 is TGTGCCAGCAGTGAAGCCACGGTGAATACGCAGTATTTT. Translating it yields CASSEATVNTQYF. The chain employs TRBV6-1 and TRBJ2-3; no definite D call. This CDR3 is built from 13 residues. Trimming removed 0 bases from V and 7 bases from J, with 8 bases in between. In germline, CDR1 is MNHNS, CDR2 SASEGT.

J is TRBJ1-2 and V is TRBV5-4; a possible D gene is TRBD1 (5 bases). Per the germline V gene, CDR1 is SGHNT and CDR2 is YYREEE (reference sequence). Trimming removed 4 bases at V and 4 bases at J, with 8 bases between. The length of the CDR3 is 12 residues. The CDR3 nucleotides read TGTGCCAGCAGCACGGGGGTCTATGGCTACACCTTC. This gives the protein CASSTGVYGYTF.

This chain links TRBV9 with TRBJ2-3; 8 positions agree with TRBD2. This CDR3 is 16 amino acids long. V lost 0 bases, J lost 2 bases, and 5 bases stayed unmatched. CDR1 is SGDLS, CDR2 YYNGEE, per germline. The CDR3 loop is CASSVGGGGFTDTQYF. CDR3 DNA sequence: TGTGCCAGCAGCGTAGGTGGCGGGGGGTTCACAGATACGCAGTATTTT.

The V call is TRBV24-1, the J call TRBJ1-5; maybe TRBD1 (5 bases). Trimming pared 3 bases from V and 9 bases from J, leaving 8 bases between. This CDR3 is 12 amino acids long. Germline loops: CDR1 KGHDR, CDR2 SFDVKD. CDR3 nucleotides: TGTGCCACCAGTGATCAGGGTATGCCCCAGCATTTT. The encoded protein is CATSDQGMPQHF.